This paragraph reports one T cell receptor beta chain. The antigen is not known. Use of 60 Vbeta and 13 Jbeta primers characterized the PCR. Repertoires were generated with immunoSEQ multiplex PCR, while TCRdb's copy carries only in-frame clones and drops some. The sample totals some 150,000 clones. Trimming pared 2 bases from V and 4 bases from J, leaving 8 bases between. Germline lookup yields CDR1 SGHNT and CDR2 YYREEE (reference sequence). This CDR3 is 13 amino acids long. The data belong to a study of cytomegalovirus exposure and HLA in healthy donors. Study-wide results and limits: Reportedly, a later analysis found an Asian-associated ancestry cluster had fewer N-insertions than the roughly 700-donor mean. In a later analysis, compared with equally common non-associated chains, HLA-associated beta chains were more expanded.

The TCR sequence derives from a woman aged 18-30 years in good health and CMV-seronegative. The chain combines TRBV5-4 with TRBJ2-3; D is uncertain. The sequenced sample was PBMCs. The CDR3 bases are TGTGCCAGCAGCTTTGCGCCCCCAGATACGCAGTATTTT. Protein sequence: CASSFAPPDTQYF. Variable domain in full (rest from reference TRBV5-4 and TRBJ2-3): ETGVTQSPTHLIKTRGQQVTLRCSSQSGHNTVSWYQQALGQGPQFIFQYYREEENGRGNFPPRFSGLQFPNYSSELNVNALELDDSALYLCASSFAPPDTQYFGPGTRLTVL.